This T cell receptor (beta chain) was obtained from a study of T cells in Graves' hyperthyroidism and ophthalmopathy. Details on this clonotype: Its antigen remains unknown.

TCR beta CDR3 regions were amplified from RNA. First-round RT-PCR of the TCR CDR3 relied on the HTBI primer set. TCRdb used MiXCR to reprocess the multiplex PCR reads, holding one entry per CDR3 protein. The repertoire consists of a few hundred thousand distinct CDR3 sequences, with 17% occurring once and the leading ten covering 17%. General study findings and limits: Most clonotypes that expanded in the thyroid above 0.001 also showed up in blood.

V was trimmed by 5 bases and J by 0 bases, leaving 7 bases between them. Germline V gives CDR1 LNHDA, CDR2 SQIVND (reference sequence). The length of the CDR3 is 14 residues. Specimen: blood. The chain employs TRBV19 and TRBJ2-2; D unresolved. This TCR derives from a woman between 18 and 29 years old with Graves' ophthalmopathy. DNA of the CDR3: TGTGCCAGTAGTGTCGGCCCGAACACCGGGGAGCTGTTTTTT. Amino acid sequence: CASSVGPNTGELFF.